This is a list of T cell receptor beta chains from one sample in a study of beta chain features in type 1 diabetes. The data were produced by immunoSEQ multiplex PCR, yet TCRdb's version contains in-frame clones alone and is incomplete. The data hold almost 350,000 clones, with 8% observed a single time. Sequencing input: central memory CD4+ T cells from blood. The receptors stem from a young woman in good health. Each CDR3 is given without its conserved first and last residue.

v_call	j_call	cdr3_aa
TRBV2	TRBJ2-1	ASSPTGLDEQF
TRBV6-5	TRBJ2-1	ASSYLSRGYNEQF
TRBV7-3	TRBJ2-7	ASSEGPYSYEQY
TRBV4-2	TRBJ2-2	ASSQERITGELF
TRBV29-1	TRBJ1-2	SEGQAHYGYT
TRBV2	TRBJ2-2	ASSVRGDTGELF
TRBV18	TRBJ2-7	ASSPSRSGGGYEQY
TRBV28	TRBJ2-3	ASSLGLAGETDTQY
TRBV27	TRBJ2-3	ASSSHRGRTDTQY
TRBV7-2	TRBJ1-4	ASSLSPGAEKLF
TRBV7-8	TRBJ2-2	ASSLGITGELF
TRBV18	TRBJ2-1	ASSPWTPGNEQF
TRBV7-2	TRBJ2-7	ASSLSQGYEQY
TRBV28	TRBJ2-1	ASSSEWSEQF